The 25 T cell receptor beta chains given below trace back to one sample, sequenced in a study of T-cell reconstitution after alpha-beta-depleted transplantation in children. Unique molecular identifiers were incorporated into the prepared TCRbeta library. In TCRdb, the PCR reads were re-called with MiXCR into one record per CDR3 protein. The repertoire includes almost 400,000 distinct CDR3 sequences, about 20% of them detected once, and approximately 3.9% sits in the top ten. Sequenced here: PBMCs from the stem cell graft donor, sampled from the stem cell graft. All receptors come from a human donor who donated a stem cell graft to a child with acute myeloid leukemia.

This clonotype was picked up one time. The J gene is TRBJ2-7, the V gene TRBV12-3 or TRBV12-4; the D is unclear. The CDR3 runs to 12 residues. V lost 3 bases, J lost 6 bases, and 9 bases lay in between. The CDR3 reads CASSFDVAEQYF. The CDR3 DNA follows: TGTGCCAGCAGTTTCGATGTGGCCGAGCAGTACTTC.

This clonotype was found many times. CDR3 residues: CASSVESGRADTQYF. CDR3 nucleotides: TGTGCCAGCAGCGTAGAAAGTGGGAGAGCCGATACGCAGTATTTT. This chain links TRBV9 with TRBJ2-3; weak D call: TRBD2 (5 bases). Trimming stripped 0 bases from V and 6 bases from J, with 14 bases between. Per the germline V gene, CDR1 is SGDLS and CDR2 is YYNGEE. CDR3 length: 15 residues.

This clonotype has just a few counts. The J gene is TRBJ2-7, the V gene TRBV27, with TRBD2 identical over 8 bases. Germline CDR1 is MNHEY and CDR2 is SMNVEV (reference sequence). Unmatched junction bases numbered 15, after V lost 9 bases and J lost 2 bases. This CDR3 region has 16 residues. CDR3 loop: CASSFHAGGGTYEQYF. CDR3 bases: TGTGCCAGTTCCTTCCATGCGGGAGGCGGGACCTACGAGCAGTACTTC.

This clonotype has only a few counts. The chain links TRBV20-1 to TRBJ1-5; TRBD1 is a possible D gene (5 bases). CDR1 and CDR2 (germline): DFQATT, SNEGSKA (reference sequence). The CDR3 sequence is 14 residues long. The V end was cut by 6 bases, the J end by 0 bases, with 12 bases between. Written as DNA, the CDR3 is TGCAGTGCCCGGTCAGGGCCTAGCAATCAGCCCCAGCATTTT. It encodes CSARSGPSNQPQHF.

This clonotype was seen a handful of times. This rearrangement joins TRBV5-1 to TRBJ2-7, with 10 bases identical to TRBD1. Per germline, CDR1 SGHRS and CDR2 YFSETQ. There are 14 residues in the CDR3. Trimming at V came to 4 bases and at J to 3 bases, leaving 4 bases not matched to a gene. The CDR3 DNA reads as TGCGCCAGCAGCCAGGGACAGGGGAACTACGAGCAGTACTTC. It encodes CASSQGQGNYEQYF.

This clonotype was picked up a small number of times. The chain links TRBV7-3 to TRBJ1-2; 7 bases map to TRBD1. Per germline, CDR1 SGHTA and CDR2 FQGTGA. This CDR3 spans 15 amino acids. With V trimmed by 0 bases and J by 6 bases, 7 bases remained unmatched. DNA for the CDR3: TGTGCCAGCAGCTTAACGAGGGACAGTAGGAATGGCTACACCTTC. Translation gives CASSLTRDSRNGYTF.

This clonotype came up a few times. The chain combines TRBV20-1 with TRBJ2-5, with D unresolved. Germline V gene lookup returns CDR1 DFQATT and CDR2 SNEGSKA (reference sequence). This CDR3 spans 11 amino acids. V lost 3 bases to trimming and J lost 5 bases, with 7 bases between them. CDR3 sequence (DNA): TGCAGTGCTAGTACCATTGAGACCCAGTACTTC. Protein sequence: CSASTIETQYF.

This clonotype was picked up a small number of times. DNA of the CDR3: TGTGCCACCAGTGATTTGGAGGGTGACTCCTACAATGAGCAGTTCTTC. Translated, it gives CATSDLEGDSYNEQFF. The V gene is TRBV24-1, the J gene TRBJ2-1, with D possibly being TRBD2 (5 bases). Trimming shortened V by 0 bases and J by 0 bases, and 8 bases separated the two germline ends. The CDR3 is made up of 16 amino acids. Germline CDR1 KGHDR, CDR2 SFDVKD.

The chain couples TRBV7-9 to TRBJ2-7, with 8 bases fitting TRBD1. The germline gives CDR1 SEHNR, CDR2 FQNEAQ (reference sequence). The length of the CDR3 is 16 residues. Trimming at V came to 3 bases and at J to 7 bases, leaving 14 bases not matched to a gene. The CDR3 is CASSFRGLASGGEQYF. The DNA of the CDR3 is TGTGCCAGCAGCTTCAGGGGGCTAGCGTCCGGCGGTGAGCAGTACTTC.

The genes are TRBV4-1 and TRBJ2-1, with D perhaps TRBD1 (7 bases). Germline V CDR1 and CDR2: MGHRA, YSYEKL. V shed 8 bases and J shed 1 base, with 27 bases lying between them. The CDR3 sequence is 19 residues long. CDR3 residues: CASRRQGNIAGQSYNEQFF. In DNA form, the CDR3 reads TGCGCCAGCCGCAGACAGGGAAATATCGCGGGGCAATCCTACAATGAGCAGTTCTTC.

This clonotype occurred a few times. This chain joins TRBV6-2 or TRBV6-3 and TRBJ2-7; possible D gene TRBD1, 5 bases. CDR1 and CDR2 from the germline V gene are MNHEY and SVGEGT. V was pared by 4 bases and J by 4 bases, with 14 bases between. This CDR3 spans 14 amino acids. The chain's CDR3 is CASSSQGMGYEQYF. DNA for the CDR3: TGTGCCAGCAGTTCCCAGGGAATGGGTTACGAGCAGTACTTC.

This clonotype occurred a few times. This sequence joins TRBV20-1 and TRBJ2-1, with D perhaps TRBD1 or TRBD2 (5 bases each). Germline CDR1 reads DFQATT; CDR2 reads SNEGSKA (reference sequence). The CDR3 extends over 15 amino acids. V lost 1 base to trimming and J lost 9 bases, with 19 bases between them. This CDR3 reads CSARVVPEGLVEQFF. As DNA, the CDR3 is TGCAGTGCTAGAGTGGTTCCAGAGGGGTTGGTTGAGCAGTTCTTC.

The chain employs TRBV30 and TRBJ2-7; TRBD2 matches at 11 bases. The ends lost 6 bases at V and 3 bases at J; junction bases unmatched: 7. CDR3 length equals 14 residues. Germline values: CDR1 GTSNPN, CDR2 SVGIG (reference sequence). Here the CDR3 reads CACQPGLADYEQYF. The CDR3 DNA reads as TGTGCCTGCCAACCGGGACTAGCGGACTACGAGCAGTACTTC. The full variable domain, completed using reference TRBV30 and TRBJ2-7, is SQTIHQWPATLVQPVGSPLSLECTVEGTSNPNLYWYRQAAGRGLQLLFYSVGIGQISSEVPQNLSASRPQDRQFILSSKKLLLSDSGFYLCACQPGLADYEQYFGPGTRLTVT.

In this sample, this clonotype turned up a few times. The CDR3 loop is CASSRDSSSYNSPLHF. CDR3 sequence (DNA): TGTGCCAGCAGCCGGGACTCCAGCTCCTATAATTCACCCCTCCACTTT. The chain recombines TRBV28 with TRBJ1-6; weak D call: TRBD1 (5 bases). The V end lost 6 bases, the J end lost 0 bases, and 12 bases lay between the germline ends. Per the germline V gene, CDR1 is MDHEN and CDR2 is SYDVKM. The CDR3 is 16 amino acids.

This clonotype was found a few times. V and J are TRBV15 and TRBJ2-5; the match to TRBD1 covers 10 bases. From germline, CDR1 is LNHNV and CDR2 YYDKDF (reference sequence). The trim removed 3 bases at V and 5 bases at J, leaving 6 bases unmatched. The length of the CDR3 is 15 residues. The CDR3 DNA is TGTGCCACCAGCAGTGGGACAGGGGTGTCGGAGACCCAGTACTTC. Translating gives CATSSGTGVSETQYF.

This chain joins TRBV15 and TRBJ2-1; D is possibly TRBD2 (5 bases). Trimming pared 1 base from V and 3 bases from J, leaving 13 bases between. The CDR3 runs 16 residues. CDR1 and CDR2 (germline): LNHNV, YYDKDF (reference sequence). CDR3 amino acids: CATSRGLAKNYNEQFF. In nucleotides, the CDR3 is TGTGCCACCAGCAGAGGGCTAGCCAAGAACTACAATGAGCAGTTCTTC.

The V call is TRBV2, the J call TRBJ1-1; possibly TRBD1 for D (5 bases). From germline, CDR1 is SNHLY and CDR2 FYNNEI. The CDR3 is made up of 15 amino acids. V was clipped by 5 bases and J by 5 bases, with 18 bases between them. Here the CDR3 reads CASSMIPGLGTEAFF. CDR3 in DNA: TGTGCCAGCAGTATGATACCGGGACTTGGGACTGAAGCTTTCTTT.

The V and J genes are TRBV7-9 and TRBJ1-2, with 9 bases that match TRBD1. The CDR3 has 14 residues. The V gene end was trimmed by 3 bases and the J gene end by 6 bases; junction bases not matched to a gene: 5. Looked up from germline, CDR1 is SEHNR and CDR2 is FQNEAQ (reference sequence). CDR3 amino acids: CASSLAGQGNGYTF. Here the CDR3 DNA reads TGTGCCAGCAGCTTGGCAGGACAGGGGAATGGCTACACCTTC.

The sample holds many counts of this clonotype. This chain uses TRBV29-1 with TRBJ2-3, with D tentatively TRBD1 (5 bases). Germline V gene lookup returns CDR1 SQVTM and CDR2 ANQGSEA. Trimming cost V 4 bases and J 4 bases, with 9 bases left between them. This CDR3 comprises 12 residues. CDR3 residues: CSVGQRSDTQYF. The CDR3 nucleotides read TGCAGCGTTGGACAGAGATCAGATACGCAGTATTTT.

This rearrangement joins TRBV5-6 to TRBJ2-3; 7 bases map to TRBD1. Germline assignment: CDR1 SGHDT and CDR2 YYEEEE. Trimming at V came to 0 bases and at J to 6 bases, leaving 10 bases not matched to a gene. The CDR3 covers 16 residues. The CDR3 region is CASSLARRGFGDTQYF. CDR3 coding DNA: TGTGCCAGCAGCTTGGCCCGCAGGGGGTTCGGGGATACGCAGTATTTT. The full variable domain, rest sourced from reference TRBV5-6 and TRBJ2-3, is DAGVTQSPTHLIKTRGQQVTLRCSPKSGHDTVSWYQQALGQGPQFIFQYYEEEERQRGNFPDRFSGHQFPNYSSELNVNALLLGDSALYLCASSLARRGFGDTQYFGPGTRLTVL.

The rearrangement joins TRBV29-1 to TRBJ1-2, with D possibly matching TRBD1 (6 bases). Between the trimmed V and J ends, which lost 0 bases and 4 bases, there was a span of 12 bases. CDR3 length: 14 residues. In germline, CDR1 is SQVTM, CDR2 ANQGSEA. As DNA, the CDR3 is TGCAGCGTTGAAGATCGGGCCAGGGGCTATGGCTACACCTTC. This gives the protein CSVEDRARGYGYTF.

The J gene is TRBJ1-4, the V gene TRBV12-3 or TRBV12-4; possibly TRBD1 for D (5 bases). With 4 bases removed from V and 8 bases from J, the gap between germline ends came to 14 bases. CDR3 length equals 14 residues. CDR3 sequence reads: CASSSGNRKEKLFF. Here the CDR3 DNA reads TGTGCCAGCAGTTCGGGAAACAGGAAAGAAAAACTGTTTTTT.

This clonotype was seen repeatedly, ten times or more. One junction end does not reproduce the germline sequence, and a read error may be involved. CDR3 region: CASSLRSTDTQYF. CDR3 sequence (DNA): TGCGCCAGCAGCTTGCGGAGCACAGATACGCAGTATTTT. The chain joins TRBV27 to TRBJ2-3; D unresolved. The CDR3 runs to 13 residues. Germline CDR1 MNHEY, CDR2 SMNVEV (reference sequence).

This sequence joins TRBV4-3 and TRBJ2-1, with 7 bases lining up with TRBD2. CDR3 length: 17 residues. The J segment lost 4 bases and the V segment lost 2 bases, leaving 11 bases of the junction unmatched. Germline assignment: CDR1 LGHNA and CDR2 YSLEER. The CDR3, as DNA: TGCGCCAGCAGCCAATCGACTAGCTGGCGTAGGTACAATGAGCAGTTCTTC. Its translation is CASSQSTSWRRYNEQFF.

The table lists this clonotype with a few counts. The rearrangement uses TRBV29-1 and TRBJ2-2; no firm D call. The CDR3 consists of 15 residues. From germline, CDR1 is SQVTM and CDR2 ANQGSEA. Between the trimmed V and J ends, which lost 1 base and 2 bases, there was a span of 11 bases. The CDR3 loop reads CSVEGQDKNTGELFF. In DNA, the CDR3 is TGCAGCGTTGAAGGGCAGGATAAAAACACCGGGGAGCTGTTTTTT.